The 15 T cell receptor beta chains reported below all come from one sample, sequenced in a study of T cell repertoires in cytomegalovirus infection (dated by TCRdb to about 2019). Sequenced on an Illumina HiSeq 1500. Clones were called with MiXCR by TCRdb after fastp trimmed the public reads at Q25, and only in-frame beta chains were retained. CDR3 protein duplicates are merged, each entry listing the most common genes and DNA. Across this sample there are 680,000 or so distinct CDR3 sequences, with under 40% seen only once. More than 2.5% of the sample rests with the top ten. Sequenced sample: PBMCs. The receptors stem from a human donor in good health (CMV status not recorded). Some clones in this sample may be carry-over from other donors' samples.

This clonotype was seen ten or more times. This chain joins TRBV12-3 or TRBV12-4 and TRBJ2-7; D is ambiguous. V was cut by 3 bases and J by 3 bases, with 9 bases left in between. This CDR3 contains 13 residues. CDR3 residues: CASSFLGLYEQYF. The CDR3 region has the DNA TGTGCCAGCAGTTTCCTAGGGCTCTACGAGCAGTACTTC.

This clonotype was detected ten times or more. The chain joins TRBV7-9 to TRBJ1-5; D uncertain. The CDR3 has 14 amino acids. Deletions cut 0 bases from V and 3 bases from J, with 6 bases between. The germline CDR1 and CDR2 sequences are SEHNR and FQNEAQ (reference sequence). The CDR3 here is CASSLAGNNQPQHF. The DNA of the CDR3 is TGTGCCAGCAGCTTAGCCGGGAACAATCAGCCCCAGCATTTT.

This clonotype was seen only a few times. V usage is TRBV11-2 and J usage is TRBJ2-7; D might be TRBD1 or TRBD2, each matching 5 bases. CDR3 size: 17 residues. V was cut by 1 base and J by 0 bases, with 16 bases left in between. Germline V gene lookup returns CDR1 SGHAT and CDR2 FQNNGV. The CDR3 coding sequence is TGTGCCAGCAGCTTAGCAAAATTACGGGGCAGCTCCTACGAGCAGTACTTC. Protein sequence: CASSLAKLRGSSYEQYF.

The chain has TRBV2 and TRBJ2-4; no firm D call. This CDR3 is built from 15 residues. In germline, CDR1 is SNHLY, CDR2 FYNNEI. Trimming removed 5 bases from V and 1 base from J, with 12 bases in between. CDR3 protein: CASSPTRSAKNIQYF. The CDR3 bases are TGTGCCAGCAGTCCAACTCGTTCGGCCAAAAACATTCAGTACTTC.

This clonotype was observed at least ten times. The chain couples TRBV6-6 to TRBJ1-2, with D possibly being TRBD1 (6 bases). Trimming cost V 10 bases and J 2 bases, with 17 bases left between them. The CDR3 sequence is 14 residues long. The germline V gene has CDR1 MNHNY and CDR2 SVGAGI (reference sequence). The CDR3: CATAAQGSNYGYTF. Written as DNA, the CDR3 is TGTGCCACCGCAGCTCAGGGGTCGAACTATGGCTACACCTTC.

A word on this clonotype: This may stem from a read error, because a much larger clone lies one nucleotide away. The chain carries TRBV7-2 and TRBJ2-5, with D perhaps matching TRBD2 (5 bases). The length of the CDR3 is 16 residues. Germline V gene lookup returns CDR1 SGHTA and CDR2 FQGNSA. CDR3 protein: CASSLNPAGGGETQDF. The CDR3 DNA reads TGTGCCAGCAGCTTAAACCCAGCCGGAGGAGGAGAGACCCAGGACTTC.

There are a few counts of this clonotype. This chain joins TRBV29-1 and TRBJ2-3, with a possible D match to TRBD2 (6 bases). This CDR3 is built from 16 residues. Per the germline V gene, CDR1 is SQVTM and CDR2 is ANQGSEA. V gave up 7 bases and J gave up 1 base, with 21 bases separating them. The CDR3, as DNA: TGCAGCGCCGAGGGCGGAATGTGGGGGGGCACAGATACGCAGTATTTT. Encoded protein: CSAEGGMWGGTDTQYF.

Regarding this clonotype: Germline and junction disagree at one end, which may indicate a read error. The chain employs TRBV25-1 and TRBJ2-7; maybe TRBD1 (6 bases). The CDR3 is 13 amino acids. Germline V gene data show CDR1 as MGHDK and CDR2 as SYGVNS. The CDR3 nucleotides read TGTTCCAGAAGTTATCGGGACACCTACGATCAGTACTTC. Its protein is CSRSYRDTYDQYF.

This clonotype was observed a few times. This chain joins TRBV15 and TRBJ2-3; D call uncertain. The V gene lost 5 bases and the J gene lost 3 bases, with 12 bases spanning the gap. The CDR3 loop spans 14 amino acids. CDR1 is LNHNV, CDR2 YYDKDF, per germline (reference sequence). CDR3 sequence: CATSVPFGTDTQYF. In DNA form, the CDR3 reads TGTGCCACCAGCGTGCCCTTCGGTACAGATACGCAGTATTTT.

This clonotype was detected only a few times. The rearrangement joins TRBV24-1 to TRBJ2-7, with D unclear. Germline V gives CDR1 KGHDR, CDR2 SFDVKD. The CDR3 sequence is 12 residues long. Trimming took 4 bases from V and 6 from J, leaving 9 bases between them. The CDR3 reads CATSDSRPEQYF. The CDR3, as DNA: TGTGCCACCAGTGACTCCCGCCCCGAGCAGTACTTC.

This clonotype occurred a few times. The gene calls are TRBV6-1 and TRBJ1-1, with D tentatively TRBD1 (5 bases). The CDR3 length is 15 residues. With 5 bases removed from V and 5 bases from J, the gap between germline ends came to 18 bases. CDR1 and CDR2 (germline): MNHNS, SASEGT. CDR3 nucleotides: TGTGCCAGCAGTCAGGCGGTCAGGGTTCCAACTGAAGCTTTCTTT. Amino acids: CASSQAVRVPTEAFF.

The chain carries TRBV11-2 and TRBJ2-7; TRBD1 matches 7 bases. Germline CDR1 and CDR2: SGHAT and FQNNGV. Trimming took 6 bases from V and 0 from J; bases not matched to a gene: 11. The CDR3 sequence is 16 residues long. CDR3 residues: CASRLGDSQTSYEQYF. The CDR3 DNA follows: TGTGCCAGCAGGCTTGGGGACAGCCAAACCTCCTACGAGCAGTACTTC. Full variable domain (missing parts from reference TRBV11-2 and TRBJ2-7): EAGVAQSPRYKIIEKRQSVAFWCNPISGHATLYWYQQILGQGPKLLIQFQNNGVVDDSQLPKDRFSAERLKGVDSTLKIQPAKLEDSAVYLCASRLGDSQTSYEQYFGPGTRLTVT.

The chain joins TRBV18 to TRBJ2-5, with D maybe TRBD2 (6 bases). The CDR3 extends over 16 amino acids. Germline V gene data show CDR1 as KGHSH and CDR2 as LQKENI. Trimming shortened V by 0 bases and J by 6 bases, and 17 bases separated the two germline ends. The CDR3 region has the DNA TGTGCCAGCTCACCACCGGACCGCGTAGGAGGGAAGACCCAGTACTTC. Its translation is CASSPPDRVGGKTQYF. Based on the CDR3 plus reference TRBV18 and TRBJ2-5, the full variable domain is NAGVMQNPRHLVRRRGQEARLRCSPMKGHSHVYWYRQLPEEGLKFMVYLQKENIIDESGMPKERFSAEFPKEGPSILRIQQVVRGDSAAYFCASSPPDRVGGKTQYFGPGTRLLVL.

This clonotype was detected many times. The genes are TRBV7-6 and TRBJ2-1, with a possible D match to TRBD1 (6 bases). The CDR3 is made up of 14 amino acids. Germline V gene lookup returns CDR1 SGHVS and CDR2 FNYEAQ. The ends were cut back, 3 bases at V and 4 bases at J, with 10 bases in the middle. Here the CDR3 reads CASSLGASYNEQFF. In DNA, the CDR3 is TGTGCCAGCAGCTTGGGGGCGAGTTACAATGAGCAGTTCTTC.

This clonotype was seen a handful of times. The chain joins TRBV7-9 to TRBJ1-1; 8 nucleotides line up with TRBD1. V shed 3 bases, J shed 9 bases, and the junction held 6 bases outside the gene matches. The CDR3 sequence is 13 residues long. Looked up from germline, CDR1 is SEHNR and CDR2 is FQNEAQ (reference sequence). The CDR3 is CASSFGQGPQAFF. The CDR3 nucleotides are TGTGCCAGCAGCTTCGGACAGGGTCCTCAAGCTTTCTTT.